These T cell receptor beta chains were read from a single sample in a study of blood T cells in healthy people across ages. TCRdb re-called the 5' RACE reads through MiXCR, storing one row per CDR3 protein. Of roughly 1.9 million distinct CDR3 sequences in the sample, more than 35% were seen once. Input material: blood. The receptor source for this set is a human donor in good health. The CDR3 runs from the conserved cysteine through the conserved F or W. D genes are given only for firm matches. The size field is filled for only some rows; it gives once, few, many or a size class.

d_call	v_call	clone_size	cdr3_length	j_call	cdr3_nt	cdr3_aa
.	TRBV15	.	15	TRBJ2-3	TGTGCCACCAGCAGGGGGTCTCGGGGATCAGATACGCAGTATTTT	CATSRGSRGSDTQYF
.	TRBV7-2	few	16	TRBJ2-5	TGTGCCAGCAGTCGTCCGCGGGGTCTTACCTGGGAGACCCAGTACTTC	CASSRPRGLTWETQYF
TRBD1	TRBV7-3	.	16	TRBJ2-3	TGTGCCAGCAGCCCAATACCAGGGGGTGGGTCAGATACGCAGTATTTT	CASSPIPGGGSDTQYF
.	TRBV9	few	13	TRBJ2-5	TGTGCCAGCAGCGTAGGGGGGAGTGGGACCCAGTACTTC	CASSVGGSGTQYF
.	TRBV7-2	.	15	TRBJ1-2	TGTGCCAGCAGCTTCACATCAGGGGTTAGCTATGGCTACACCTTC	CASSFTSGVSYGYTF
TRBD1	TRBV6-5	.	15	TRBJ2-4	TGTGCCAGCAGTTACTCGCTGGGGACAGAAAACATTCAGTACTTC	CASSYSLGTENIQYF
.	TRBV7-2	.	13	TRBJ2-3	TGTGCCAGCAGCTTAGCGAAGCGAGATACGCAGTATTTT	CASSLAKRDTQYF
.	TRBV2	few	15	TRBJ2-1	TGTGCCAGCAGCCTGATGCGGCAGGGAGACAATGAGCAGTTCTTC	CASSLMRQGDNEQFF
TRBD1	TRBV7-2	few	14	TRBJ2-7	TGTGCCAGCACCCGCCGGGACAGGGCGTACGAGCAGTACTTC	CASTRRDRAYEQYF
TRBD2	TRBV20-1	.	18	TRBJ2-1	TGCAGTGCTAGGATTCGGCGGGGGGGCCTGGTCTCCTACAATGAGCAGTTCTTC	CSARIRRGGLVSYNEQFF
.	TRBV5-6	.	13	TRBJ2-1	TGTGCCAGCGCCGTGGGGGGCTACAATGAGCAGTTCTTC	CASAVGGYNEQFF
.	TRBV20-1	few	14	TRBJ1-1	TGCAGTGCCCAGGTTGACGGGGGCTACACTGAAGCTTTCTTT	CSAQVDGGYTEAFF
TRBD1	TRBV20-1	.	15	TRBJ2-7	TGCAGTGCTAGTTATACCGGGACAGGGATGTACGAGCAGTACTTC	CSASYTGTGMYEQYF
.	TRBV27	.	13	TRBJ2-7	TGTGCCAGCAGTTCATACCGGGACAACGAGCAGTACTTC	CASSSYRDNEQYF
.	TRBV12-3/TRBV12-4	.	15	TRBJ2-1	TGTGCCAGCATCCCAAGTTCAGGGGTCTACAATGAGCAGTTCTTC	CASIPSSGVYNEQFF
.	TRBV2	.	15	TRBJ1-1	TGTGCCAGCAGTGAATTTGCTGCTGAGAACACTGAAGCTTTCTTT	CASSEFAAENTEAFF
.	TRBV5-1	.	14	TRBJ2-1	TGCGCCAGCAGCTTGCTCGGGGATTGGTACGAGCAGTTCTTC	CASSLLGDWYEQFF
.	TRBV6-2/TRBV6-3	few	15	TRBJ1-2	TGTGCCAGCAGTTACTCGGAGGGAAGGCAGTATGGCTACACCTTC	CASSYSEGRQYGYTF
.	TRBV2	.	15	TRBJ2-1	TGTGCCAGCAGTGAAGGGGGAGCTGTGTTCAATGAGCAGTTCTTC	CASSEGGAVFNEQFF
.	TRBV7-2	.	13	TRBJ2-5	TGTGCCAGCAGCACGGACAGAAAGGAGACCCAGTACTTC	CASSTDRKETQYF
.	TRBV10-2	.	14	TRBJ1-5	TGCGCCAGCAGGCCGGGCGGGGGAGGTCAGCCCCAGCATTTT	CASRPGGGGQPQHF
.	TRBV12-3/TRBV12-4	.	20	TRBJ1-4	TGTGCCAGCAGTTGGGAAGGCGGACGGGGGGCTATGGGGACTAATGAAAAACTGTTTTTT	CASSWEGGRGAMGTNEKLFF
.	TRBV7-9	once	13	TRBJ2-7	TGTGCCAGCGGACGACTTCTCTCCTACGAGCAGTACTTC	CASGRLLSYEQYF
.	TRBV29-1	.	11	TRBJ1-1	TGCAGCGTCTTACAGGACACTGAAGCTTTCTTT	CSVLQDTEAFF
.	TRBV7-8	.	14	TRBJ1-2	TGTGCCAGCAGCTTAGCGGGGGGATCGGATGGCTACACCTTC	CASSLAGGSDGYTF
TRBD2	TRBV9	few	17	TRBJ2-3	TGTGCCAGCAGCGTAGGGGCTAGCGGGGGGTACACAGATACGCAGTATTTT	CASSVGASGGYTDTQYF
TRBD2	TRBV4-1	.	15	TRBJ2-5	TGCGCCAGCAGCCCCCTCACGGGGGGGAAAGAGACCCAGTACTTC	CASSPLTGGKETQYF
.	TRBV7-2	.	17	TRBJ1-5	TGTGCCAGCAGCTTACCCTCTTCCGTAAATGGAGATCAGCCCCAGCATTTT	CASSLPSSVNGDQPQHF
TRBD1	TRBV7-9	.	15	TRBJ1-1	TGTGCCAGCAACTACAGGGGGGGGCCACCGACTGAAGCTTTCTTT	CASNYRGGPPTEAFF
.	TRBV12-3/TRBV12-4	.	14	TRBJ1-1	TGTGCCAGCAGTTTCGTGCGCGAGGGGCCTGAAGCTTTCTTT	CASSFVREGPEAFF
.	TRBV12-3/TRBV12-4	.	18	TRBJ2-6	TGTGCCAACAGTCCCCGTCGCACAGGGACGTCTGGGGCCAACGTCCTGACTTTC	CANSPRRTGTSGANVLTF
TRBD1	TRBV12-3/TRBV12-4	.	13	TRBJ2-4	TGTGCCAGCAGAAGGGACAGCCGAAACATTCAGTACTTC	CASRRDSRNIQYF
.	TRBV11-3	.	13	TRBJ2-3	TGTGCCAGCAGCTTAGACGAAGAAGATACGCAGTATTTT	CASSLDEEDTQYF
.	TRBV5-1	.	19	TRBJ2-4	TGCGCCAGCAGCTTGGTTGGGGGGACCTCTTTACTAGCCAAAAACATTCAGTACTTC	CASSLVGGTSLLAKNIQYF
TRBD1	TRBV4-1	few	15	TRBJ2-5	TGCGCCAGCAGCCGGACAGGGGCCGCCTCCGAGAATCAGTACTTC	CASSRTGAASENQYF
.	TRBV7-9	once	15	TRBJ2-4	TGTGCCAGCCAGTTTCGGGGACACAGCCTAGAGGAGCAGTACTTC	CASQFRGHSLEEQYF
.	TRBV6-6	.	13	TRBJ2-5	TGTGCCAGCACCCTAGGACTTCAAGAGACCCAGTACTTC	CASTLGLQETQYF
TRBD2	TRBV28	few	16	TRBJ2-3	TGTGCCAGCAGTTTTTTGCTAGCGGGGAGCACAGATACGCAGTATTTT	CASSFLLAGSTDTQYF
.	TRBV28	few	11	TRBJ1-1	TGTGCCAGCAGTTTGAAGATCGAAGCTTTCTTT	CASSLKIEAFF
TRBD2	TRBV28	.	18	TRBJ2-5	TGTGCCAGCAGTTTCCTCGTGTGGCGGGGGGGCCTTCAAGAGACCCAGTACTTC	CASSFLVWRGGLQETQYF
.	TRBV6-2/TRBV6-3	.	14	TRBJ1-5	TGTGCCAGCAGCACACAGGGACCATATCAGCCCCAGCATTTT	CASSTQGPYQPQHF
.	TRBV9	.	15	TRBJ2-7	TGTGCCAGCAGCGTCGCCGGGGGAGTCTCCTACGAGCAGTACTTC	CASSVAGGVSYEQYF
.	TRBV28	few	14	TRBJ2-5	TGTGCCAGCAGGGGGCCTCCTAGGGGAGAGACCCAGTACTTC	CASRGPPRGETQYF
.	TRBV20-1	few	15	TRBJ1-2	TGCAGTGCTAGAGACGCCCTGGGACACATTTCCGGCTACACCTTC	CSARDALGHISGYTF
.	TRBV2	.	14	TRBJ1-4	TGTGCCAGCAGGGAGGACGGAGATAATGAAAAACTGTTTTTT	CASREDGDNEKLFF
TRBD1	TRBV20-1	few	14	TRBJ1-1	TGCAGTGCTAGAGTGTCCCTTCGGACAGGCGAAGCTTTCTTT	CSARVSLRTGEAFF
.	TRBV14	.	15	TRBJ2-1	TGTGCCAGCAGCCAAGTTGGTGGACAATTCAATGAGCAGTTCTTC	CASSQVGGQFNEQFF
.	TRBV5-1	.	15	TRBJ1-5	TGCGCCAGCAGCTTGGGCGAACCTCAAAATCAGCCCCAGCATTTT	CASSLGEPQNQPQHF
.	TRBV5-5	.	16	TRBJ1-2	TGTGCCAGCAGCACCCAACGAGGGGCTGCTAACTATGGCTACACCTTC	CASSTQRGAANYGYTF
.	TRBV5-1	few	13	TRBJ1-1	TGCGCCAGCAGCTTGGACCCTGGGACTGAAGCTTTCTTT	CASSLDPGTEAFF
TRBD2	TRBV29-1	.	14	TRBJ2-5	TGCAGCGTTACCCCTAGCGGGGTACGCGAGACCCAGTACTTC	CSVTPSGVRETQYF
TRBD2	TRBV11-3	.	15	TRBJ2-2	TGTGCCAGCAGCTTAGTAGGGAGGGGCGCCGGGGAGCTGTTTTTT	CASSLVGRGAGELFF